This T cell receptor (beta chain) was sequenced during a study of post-analysis software for immune sequencing data. TCR beta cDNA libraries included unique molecular identifiers. One entry per CDR3 protein results from TCRdb running MiXCR on the PCR reads. The repertoire holds over 150,000 distinct CDR3 sequences, with about 36% as singletons. Per germline, CDR1 SGHRS and CDR2 YFSETQ. The CDR3 spans 14 residues. This clonotype came up once. This clonotype was sampled from a girl aged 10 to 17 with multiple sclerosis. The sample in question was blood, obtained after autologous hematopoietic stem cell transplantation. V and J are TRBV5-1 and TRBJ2-5; 8 nucleotides align to TRBD1. The DNA end favors TRBJ2-7, so the J call may be wrong. CDR3 amino acids: CASSDGQGAYEQYF. In DNA form, the CDR3 reads TGCGCCAGCAGCGACGGACAGGGAGCCTACGAGCAGTACTTC.